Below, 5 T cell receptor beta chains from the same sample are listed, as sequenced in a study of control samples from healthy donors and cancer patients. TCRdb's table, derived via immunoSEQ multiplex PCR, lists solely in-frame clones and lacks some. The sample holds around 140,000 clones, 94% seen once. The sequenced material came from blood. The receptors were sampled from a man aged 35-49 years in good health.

The CDR3 loop reads CASSLPSEAKNIQYF. The CDR3 DNA reads TGCGCCAGCAGCTTGCCTAGCGAGGCCAAAAACATTCAGTACTTC. V gene TRBV5-1 combines with J gene TRBJ2-4; D possibly corresponds to TRBD2 (6 bases). This CDR3 is built from 15 residues. With 1 base removed from V and 1 base from J, the gap between germline ends came to 9 bases. Germline V gene lookup returns CDR1 SGHRS and CDR2 YFSETQ.

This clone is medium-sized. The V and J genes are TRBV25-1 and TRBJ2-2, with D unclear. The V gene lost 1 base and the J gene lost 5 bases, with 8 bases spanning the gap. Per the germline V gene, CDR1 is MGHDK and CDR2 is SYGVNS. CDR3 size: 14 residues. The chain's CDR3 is CASSESGVTGELFF. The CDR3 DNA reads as TGTGCCAGCAGTGAATCTGGGGTAACCGGGGAGCTGTTTTTT. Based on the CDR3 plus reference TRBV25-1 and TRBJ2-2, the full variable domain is EADIYQTPRYLVIGTGKKITLECSQTMGHDKMYWYQQDPGMELHLIHYSYGVNSTEKGDLSSESTVSRIRTEHFPLTLESARPSHTSQYLCASSESGVTGELFFGEGSRLTVL.

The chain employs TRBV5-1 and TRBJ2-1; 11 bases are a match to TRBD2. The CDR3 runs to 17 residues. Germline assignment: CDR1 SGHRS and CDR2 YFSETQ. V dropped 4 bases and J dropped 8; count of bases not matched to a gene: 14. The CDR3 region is CASSNPELAGGRHEQFF. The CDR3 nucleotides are TGCGCCAGCAGCAACCCCGAGTTAGCGGGAGGGCGCCATGAGCAGTTCTTC.

CDR3 in DNA: TGTGCCAGCAGCCGACAGGGGAATGAAAAACTGTTTTTT. It is translated as CASSRQGNEKLFF. This chain connects TRBV3-1 (or the pseudogene TRBV3-2) to TRBJ1-4, with 8 bases that match TRBD1. CDR3 length: 13 residues. Germline V gene lookup returns CDR1 LGHDT and CDR2 YNNKEL (reference sequence). V gave up 4 bases and J gave up 5 bases; unmatched junction bases: 0.

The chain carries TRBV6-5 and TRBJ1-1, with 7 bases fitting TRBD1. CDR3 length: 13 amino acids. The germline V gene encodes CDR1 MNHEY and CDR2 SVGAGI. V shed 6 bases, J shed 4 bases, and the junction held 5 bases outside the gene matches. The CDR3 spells CASRRTGGTEAFF. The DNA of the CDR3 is TGTGCCAGCAGACGGACAGGAGGCACTGAAGCTTTCTTT.